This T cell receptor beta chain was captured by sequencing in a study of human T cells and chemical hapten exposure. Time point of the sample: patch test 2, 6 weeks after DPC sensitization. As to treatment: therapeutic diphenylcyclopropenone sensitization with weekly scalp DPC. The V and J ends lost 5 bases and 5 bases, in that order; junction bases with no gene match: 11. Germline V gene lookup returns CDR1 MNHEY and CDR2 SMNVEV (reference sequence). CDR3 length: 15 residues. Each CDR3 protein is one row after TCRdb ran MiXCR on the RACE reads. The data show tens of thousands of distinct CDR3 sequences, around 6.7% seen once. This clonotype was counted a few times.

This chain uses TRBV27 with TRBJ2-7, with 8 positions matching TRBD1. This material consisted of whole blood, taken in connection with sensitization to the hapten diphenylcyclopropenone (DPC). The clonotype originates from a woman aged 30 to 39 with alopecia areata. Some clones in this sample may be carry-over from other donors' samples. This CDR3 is CASSPFGQGTNEQYF. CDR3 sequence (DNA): TGTGCCAGCAGTCCGTTCGGACAGGGAACGAACGAGCAGTACTTC.